The 11 T cell receptor beta chains reported below all come from one sample, sequenced in a study of cytomegalovirus exposure and HLA in healthy donors. Use of 60 Vbeta and 13 Jbeta primers characterized the PCR. Generated by immunoSEQ multiplex PCR, the TCRdb table keeps only in-frame clones and is missing some. The sample includes about 72,000 clones. The sequencing input was PBMCs. These receptors originate from a man aged 50-59 years in good health and CMV-seropositive.

The CDR3 here is CASSPGTSGIGELFF. The CDR3 DNA reads as TGTGCCAGCAGTCCCGGGACTAGCGGGATCGGGGAGCTGTTTTTT. The chain couples TRBV27 to TRBJ2-2; TRBD2 agrees at 13 bases. Trimming took 5 bases from V and 7 from J; bases not matched to a gene: 4. The CDR3 is 15 residues long. Germline-derived CDR1 and CDR2 are MNHEY and SMNVEV (reference sequence).

The chain combines TRBV29-1 with TRBJ2-7; a weak D match, TRBD1 (6 bases). V dropped 1 base and J dropped 0 bases, with 13 bases sitting between them. The CDR3 covers 15 residues. Germline V lookup: CDR1 SQVTM, CDR2 ANQGSEA. The CDR3 DNA sequence: TGCAGCGTTGAAGTAGACTGGGACAACTCCTACGAGCAGTACTTC. Its protein is CSVEVDWDNSYEQYF.

This sequence joins TRBV18 and TRBJ2-7, with 12 bases that match TRBD2. Trimming took 3 bases from V and 4 from J; bases not matched to a gene: 10. Germline V CDR1 and CDR2: KGHSH, LQKENI. The CDR3 has 17 residues. CDR3 nucleotides: TGTGCCAGCTCACCCCCCAGTAGTCTAGCGGGAGGGTACGAGCAGTACTTC. Protein: CASSPPSSLAGGYEQYF.

CDR3 residues: CASSSGLSGANVLTF. The CDR3, as DNA: TGTGCCAGCAGCTCAGGGCTCTCTGGGGCCAACGTCCTGACTTTC. This chain uses TRBV5-4 with TRBJ2-6, with a possible D match to TRBD1 (5 bases). Germline values: CDR1 SGHNT, CDR2 YYREEE (reference sequence). This CDR3 has 15 amino acids. V was clipped by 3 bases and J by 0 bases, with 7 bases between them.

The rearrangement links TRBV6-1 to TRBJ1-6, with TRBD1 identical over 8 bases. This CDR3 comprises 17 residues. The V gene's germline CDR1 is MNHNS and CDR2 SASEGT. With 4 bases clipped from V and 8 bases from J, the junction kept 13 bases outside the gene matches. The DNA for the CDR3 is TGTGCCAGCAGTGTCCTGGGGAGGACAGGGAACTATTCACCCCTCCACTTT. It encodes CASSVLGRTGNYSPLHF.

CDR3 sequence reads: CASSPTGSAGELFF. Here the CDR3 DNA reads TGTGCCAGCAGTCCTACAGGGTCCGCCGGGGAGCTGTTTTTT. The chain carries TRBV7-3 and TRBJ2-2, with TRBD1 as a possible D gene (6 bases). Trimming removed 6 bases from V and 6 bases from J, with 14 bases in between. Germline V gives CDR1 SGHTA, CDR2 FQGTGA. The CDR3 is 14 residues long.

This rearrangement joins TRBV2 to TRBJ2-5; the D gene is possibly TRBD1 (6 bases). Germline V gene data show CDR1 as SNHLY and CDR2 as FYNNEI. The ends were cut back, 11 bases at V and 1 base at J, with 8 bases in the middle. CDR3 length equals 11 residues. The CDR3 bases are TGTGCCGGGGGCCTCCAAGAGACCCAGTACTTC. The encoded protein is CAGGLQETQYF. Using reference TRBV2 and TRBJ2-5 for the parts outside the CDR3, the full variable domain is EPEVTQTPSHQVTQMGQEVILRCVPISNHLYFYWYRQILGQKVEFLVSFYNNEISEKSEIFDDQFSVERPDGSNFTLKIRSTKLEDSAMYFCAGGLQETQYFGPGTRLLVL.

The rearrangement joins TRBV21-1 to TRBJ2-2; the table assigns TRBD2, which was not confirmed against the DNA. TRBV21-1 is reported as a pseudogene. This CDR3 is built from 15 residues. CDR3 sequence: CASRRHGENTGELFF. DNA for the CDR3: TGTGCCAGCCGGCGACACGGGGAGAACACCGGGGAGCTGTTTTTT.

The chain employs TRBV7-6 and TRBJ1-4; 9 positions match TRBD1. Germline values: CDR1 SGHVS, CDR2 FNYEAQ. V lost 2 bases, J lost 8 bases, and 9 bases stayed unmatched. CDR3 length: 16 residues. The CDR3: CASSLMGDRAREKLFF. The CDR3 DNA reads as TGTGCCAGCAGCTTAATGGGGGACAGGGCCCGGGAAAAACTGTTTTTT.

The CDR3 sequence: CASSEAGLGEKLFF. The CDR3 DNA reads TGTGCCAGCAGTGAAGCAGGGTTAGGGGAAAAACTGTTTTTT. The rearrangement joins TRBV25-1 to TRBJ1-4; tentative D call: TRBD1 (5 bases). This CDR3 region has 14 residues. Trimming removed 2 bases at V and 8 bases at J, with 12 bases between. From germline, CDR1 is MGHDK and CDR2 SYGVNS.

The chain links TRBV11-2 to TRBJ1-2; D uncertain. The CDR3 runs to 16 residues. Per germline, CDR1 SGHAT and CDR2 FQNNGV. Trimming removed 0 bases from V and 1 base from J, with 12 bases in between. The CDR3 spells CASSLDKVGYNYGYTF. The CDR3, as DNA: TGTGCCAGCAGCTTAGATAAGGTCGGGTATAACTATGGCTACACCTTC.